The text below deals with one T cell receptor beta chain. What it recognizes is unknown. The assay was immunoSEQ multiplex PCR, and TCRdb's table has in-frame clones only and misses some. This sample carries tens of thousands of clones, about 87% of them seen once, and the ten largest clones take 1%. Patients with autoimmune history or systemic immunosuppression were excluded. The data originate from a study of OX40 agonist ivuxolimab in advanced cancers. Study at large: At approximately 83% male, the cohort had a mean age of 60 years, ranging from about 20 to 79.

The CDR3 length is 16 residues. CDR1 is MDHEN and CDR2 is SYDVKM in the germline V gene. V was cut by 1 base and J by 2 bases, with 15 bases left in between. Broader study findings: Compared with others, partial responders at 0.1-3.0 mg/kg displayed clonal expansion among the lowest.

This sequence originates from an adult with an advanced solid tumor such as melanoma, head and neck, liver or kidney cancer. The chain carries TRBV28 and TRBJ2-7; weak D call: TRBD2 (6 bases). The material sequenced was CD4+ or CD8+ T cells sorted from blood, taken in a trial of the OX40 agonist ivuxolimab. This CDR3 is CASSLLGLPTPYEQYF. In nucleotides, the CDR3 is TGTGCCAGCAGTTTATTGGGACTGCCGACCCCCTACGAGCAGTACTTC.